In this sample, the clone carrying this T cell receptor (beta chain) turned up once. Its antigen is unidentified. Trimming shortened V by 3 bases and J by 0 bases, and 15 bases separated the two germline ends. Germline CDR1 and CDR2: LGHNA and YSLEER. This CDR3 is built from 17 residues. Amplification used 60 Vbeta primers and 13 Jbeta primers. TCRdb's copy holds only in-frame clones and misses some; the assay was immunoSEQ multiplex PCR. Among roughly 120,000 clones listed, over 65% were seen once. The data are from a study of cytomegalovirus exposure and HLA in healthy donors. Study-wide results and caveats: According to an earlier analysis, most TCR beta V segments yielded productive rearrangements about 87% or about 30% of the time. Later analysis reportedly placed an Asian-associated ancestry cluster below the roughly 680-donor mean in N-insertions.

The chain links TRBV4-3 to TRBJ2-1; a possible D gene is TRBD2 (6 bases). This TCR was sampled from a middle-aged woman in good health and CMV-seropositive. The sequenced sample was PBMCs. CDR3 protein: CASSQRAGSSSYNEQFF. The CDR3 DNA sequence: TGCGCCAGCAGCCAGAGGGCGGGGTCCAGCTCCTACAATGAGCAGTTCTTC.